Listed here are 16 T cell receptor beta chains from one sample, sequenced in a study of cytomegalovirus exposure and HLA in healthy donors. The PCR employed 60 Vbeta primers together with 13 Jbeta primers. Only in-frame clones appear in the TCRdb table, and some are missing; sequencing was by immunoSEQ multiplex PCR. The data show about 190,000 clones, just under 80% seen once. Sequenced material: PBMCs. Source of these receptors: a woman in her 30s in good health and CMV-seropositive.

Written as DNA, the CDR3 is TGTGCCAGCAGTTACCAGCCAATGGAGGTCTCCTACGAGCAGTACTTC. Its translation is CASSYQPMEVSYEQYF. This chain links TRBV6-5 with TRBJ2-7, with D tentatively TRBD2 (5 bases). CDR1 is MNHEY, CDR2 SVGAGI, per germline. This CDR3 region has 16 residues. V lost 2 bases and J 0 bases, leaving 14 bases between the germline ends.

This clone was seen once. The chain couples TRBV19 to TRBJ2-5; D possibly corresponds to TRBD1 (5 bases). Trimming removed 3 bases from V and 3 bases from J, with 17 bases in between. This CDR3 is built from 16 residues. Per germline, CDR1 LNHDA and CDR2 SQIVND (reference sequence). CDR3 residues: CASSIRQSGWKETQYF. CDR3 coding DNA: TGTGCCAGTAGTATTCGACAGAGTGGATGGAAAGAGACCCAGTACTTC. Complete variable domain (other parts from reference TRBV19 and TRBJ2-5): DGGITQSPKYLFRKEGQNVTLSCEQNLNHDAMYWYRQDPGQGLRLIYYSQIVNDFQKGDIAEGYSVSREKKESFPLTVTSAQKNPTAFYLCASSIRQSGWKETQYFGPGTRLLVL.

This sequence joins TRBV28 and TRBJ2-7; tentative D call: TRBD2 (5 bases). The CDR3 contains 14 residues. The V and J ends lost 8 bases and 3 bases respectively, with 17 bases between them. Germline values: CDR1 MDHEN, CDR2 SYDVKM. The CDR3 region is CASGRGIQYYEQYF. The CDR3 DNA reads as TGTGCCAGCGGCCGGGGAATACAATACTACGAGCAGTACTTC.

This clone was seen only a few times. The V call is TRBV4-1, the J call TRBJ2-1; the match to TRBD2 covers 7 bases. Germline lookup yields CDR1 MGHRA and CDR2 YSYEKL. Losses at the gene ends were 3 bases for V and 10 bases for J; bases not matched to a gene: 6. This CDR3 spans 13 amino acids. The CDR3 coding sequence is TGCGCCAGCAGCCAGGTCGGGACTAAGGAGCAGTTCTTC. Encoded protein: CASSQVGTKEQFF.

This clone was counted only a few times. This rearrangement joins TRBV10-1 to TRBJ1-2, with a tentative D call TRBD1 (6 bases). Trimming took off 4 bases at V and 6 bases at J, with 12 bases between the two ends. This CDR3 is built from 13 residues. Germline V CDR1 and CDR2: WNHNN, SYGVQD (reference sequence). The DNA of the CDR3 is TGCGCCAGCAGTGGCCATGGGGGCGATGGCTACACCTTC. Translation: CASSGHGGDGYTF.

As DNA, the CDR3 is TGTGCCAGCAGCCTAGGAACGAGTTCGGTAGAGACCCAGTACTTC. It translates to CASSLGTSSVETQYF. J is TRBJ2-5 and V is TRBV9; D is uncertain. Germline V lookup: CDR1 SGDLS, CDR2 YYNGEE. The CDR3 has 15 amino acids. Trimming shortened V by 4 bases and J by 4 bases, and 17 bases separated the two germline ends.

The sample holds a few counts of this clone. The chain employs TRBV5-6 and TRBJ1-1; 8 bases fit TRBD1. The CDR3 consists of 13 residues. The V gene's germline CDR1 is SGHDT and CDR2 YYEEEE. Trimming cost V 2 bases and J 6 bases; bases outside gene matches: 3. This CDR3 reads CASSFRDRPEAFF. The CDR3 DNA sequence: TGTGCCAGCAGCTTCCGGGACAGGCCTGAAGCTTTCTTT. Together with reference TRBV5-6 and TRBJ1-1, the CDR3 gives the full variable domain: DAGVTQSPTHLIKTRGQQVTLRCSPKSGHDTVSWYQQALGQGPQFIFQYYEEEERQRGNFPDRFSGHQFPNYSSELNVNALLLGDSALYLCASSFRDRPEAFFGQGTRLTVV.

CDR3 amino acids: CASGTGGLNEQFF. The CDR3 nucleotides read TGTGCCAGCGGGACAGGGGGATTAAATGAGCAGTTCTTC. The rearrangement links TRBV27 to TRBJ2-1, with 11 bases fitting TRBD1. The V gene's germline CDR1 is MNHEY and CDR2 SMNVEV (reference sequence). The CDR3 extends over 13 amino acids. J lost 7 bases, V lost 8 bases, and 4 bases had no gene match.

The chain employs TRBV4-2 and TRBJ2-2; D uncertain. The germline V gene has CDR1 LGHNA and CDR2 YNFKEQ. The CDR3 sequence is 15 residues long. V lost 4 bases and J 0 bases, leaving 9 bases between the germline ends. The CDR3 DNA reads TGTGCCAGCAGCCTAGCTCCTCCGAACACCGGGGAGCTGTTTTTT. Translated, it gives CASSLAPPNTGELFF.

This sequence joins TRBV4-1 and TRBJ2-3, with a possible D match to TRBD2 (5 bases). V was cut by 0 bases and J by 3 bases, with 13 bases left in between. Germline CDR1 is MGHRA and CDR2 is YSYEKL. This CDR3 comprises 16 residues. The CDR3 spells CASSQEERRETDTQYF. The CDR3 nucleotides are TGCGCCAGCAGCCAAGAGGAACGAAGGGAGACAGATACGCAGTATTTT.

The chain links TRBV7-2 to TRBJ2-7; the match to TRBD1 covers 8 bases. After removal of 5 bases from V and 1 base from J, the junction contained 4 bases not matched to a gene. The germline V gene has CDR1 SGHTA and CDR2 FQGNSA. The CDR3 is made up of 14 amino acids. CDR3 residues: CASSQGAHSYEQYF. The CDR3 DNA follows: TGTGCCAGCAGCCAGGGGGCTCATTCCTACGAGCAGTACTTC.

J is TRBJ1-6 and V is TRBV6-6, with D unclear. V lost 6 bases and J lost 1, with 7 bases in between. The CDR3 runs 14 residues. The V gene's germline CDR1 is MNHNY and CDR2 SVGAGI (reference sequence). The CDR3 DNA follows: TGTGCCAGCAGCCAGGAATCCTATAATTCACCCCTCCACTTT. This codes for CASSQESYNSPLHF.

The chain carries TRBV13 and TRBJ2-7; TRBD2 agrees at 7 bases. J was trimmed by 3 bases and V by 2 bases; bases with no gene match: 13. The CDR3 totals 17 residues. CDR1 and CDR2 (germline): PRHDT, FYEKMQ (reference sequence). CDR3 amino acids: CASSLHLAERFSYEQYF. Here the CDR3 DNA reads TGTGCCAGCAGCTTACACCTAGCGGAGCGATTTAGCTACGAGCAGTACTTC. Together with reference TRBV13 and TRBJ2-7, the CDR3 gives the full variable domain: AAGVIQSPRHLIKEKRETATLKCYPIPRHDTVYWYQQGPGQDPQFLISFYEKMQSDKGSIPDRFSAQQFSDYHSELNMSSLELGDSALYFCASSLHLAERFSYEQYFGPGTRLTVT.

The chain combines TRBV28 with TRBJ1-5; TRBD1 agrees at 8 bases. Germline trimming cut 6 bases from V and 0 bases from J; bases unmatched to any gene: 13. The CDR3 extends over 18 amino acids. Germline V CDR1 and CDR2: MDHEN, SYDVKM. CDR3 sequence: CASSLTRQGPFSNQPQHF. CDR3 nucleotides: TGTGCCAGCAGCCTTACGAGACAGGGGCCCTTTAGCAATCAGCCCCAGCATTTT.

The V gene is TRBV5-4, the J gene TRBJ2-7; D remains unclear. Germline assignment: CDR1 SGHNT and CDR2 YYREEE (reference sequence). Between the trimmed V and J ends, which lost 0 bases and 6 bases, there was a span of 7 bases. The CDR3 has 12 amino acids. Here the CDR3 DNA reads TGTGCCAGCAGCTTGGCCCAAGCCGAGCAGTACTTC. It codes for CASSLAQAEQYF.

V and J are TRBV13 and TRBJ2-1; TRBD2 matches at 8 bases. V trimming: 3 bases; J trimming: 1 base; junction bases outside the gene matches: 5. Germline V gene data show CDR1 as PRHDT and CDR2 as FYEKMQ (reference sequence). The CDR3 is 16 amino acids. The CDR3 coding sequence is TGTGCCAGCAGCTTCGGGGGGGGTAGGTCCTACAATGAGCAGTTCTTC. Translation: CASSFGGGRSYNEQFF.